What follows are 14 T cell receptor beta chains derived from one specimen sequenced in a study of human T cells and chemical hapten exposure (dated by TCRdb to the early 2020s). Libraries were prepared through RACE. Sequencing instrument: NextSeq 500. The public reads were quality trimmed at Q25 with fastp and then assembled into clones with MiXCR by TCRdb, keeping productive beta chains. Entries are consolidated by CDR3 protein sequence, retaining the most common genes and DNA. Counted in this sample were around 69,000 distinct CDR3 sequences; about 9% of them appeared once. The ten most abundant clones make up under 3.5% of the sample. The time point label on this specimen signifies: patch test 2, 6 weeks after DPC sensitization. Taken with the paper, the label for treatment or condition translates to: therapeutic diphenylcyclopropenone sensitization with weekly scalp DPC. Source: whole blood, taken in connection with sensitization to the hapten diphenylcyclopropenone (DPC). These receptors came from a woman between 50 and 59 years old with alopecia areata. Some clones in this sample may be carry-over from other donors' samples.

The rearrangement joins TRBV6-1 to TRBJ1-6; 7 positions agree with TRBD1. The CDR3 loop spans 15 amino acids. The trim removed 6 bases at V and 6 bases at J, leaving 8 bases unmatched. Germline V CDR1 and CDR2: MNHNS, SASEGT. CDR3 coding DNA: TGTGCCAGCAGGGCCGGGACAGACCTTAATTCACCCCTCCACTTT. It specifies CASRAGTDLNSPLHF.

The J gene is TRBJ1-5, the V gene TRBV2; unclear D gene. The V end lost 6 bases, the J end lost 0 bases, and 12 bases lay between the germline ends. The CDR3 covers 15 residues. Germline-derived CDR1 and CDR2 are SNHLY and FYNNEI. CDR3 nucleotides: TGTGCCAGCAGGGGCGGCTTCCGTAGCAATCAGCCCCAGCATTTT. This encodes CASRGGFRSNQPQHF.

Only a few counts were recorded for this clonotype. The V call is TRBV20-1, the J call TRBJ2-1; a weak D match, TRBD1 (6 bases). V lost 3 bases, J lost 6 bases, and 15 bases lay in between. Germline V lookup: CDR1 DFQATT, CDR2 SNEGSKA (reference sequence). The length of the CDR3 is 14 residues. The CDR3 loop reads CSASGRQVSNEQFF. CDR3 coding DNA: TGCAGTGCTAGTGGCCGACAGGTTTCCAATGAGCAGTTCTTC.

This clonotype has a count of ten or more. The rearrangement uses TRBV5-1 and TRBJ2-1, with D unclear. Trimming took 0 bases from V and 6 from J, leaving 10 bases between them. Germline values: CDR1 SGHRS, CDR2 YFSETQ. The CDR3 extends over 14 amino acids. DNA of the CDR3: TGCGCCAGCAGCTTGGGCCAGCCTGGCAATGAGCAGTTCTTC. It yields the protein CASSLGQPGNEQFF.

This clonotype was observed a handful of times. The chain joins TRBV20-1 to TRBJ1-1, with D unresolved. CDR3 length equals 13 residues. The germline V and J ends were trimmed by 2 bases and 5 bases, with 12 bases remaining between them. The V gene's germline CDR1 is DFQATT and CDR2 SNEGSKA (reference sequence). In nucleotides, the CDR3 is TGCAGTGCTAGACATCCCCCCCGGACTGAAGCTTTCTTT. It specifies CSARHPPRTEAFF.

Comment on this clonotype: Relative to the germline gene, one junction end is altered; a read error may explain this. The CDR3 DNA is TGTGCCAGCAGCTCAGGGGGTCAGCCCCAGAATTTT. It yields the protein CASSSGGQPQNF. V and J are TRBV27 and TRBJ1-5, with TRBD1 identical over 7 bases. In germline, CDR1 is MNHEY, CDR2 SMNVEV (reference sequence). This CDR3 spans 12 amino acids.

This clonotype has only a few counts. V is TRBV24-1 and J is TRBJ2-2; 7 bases map to TRBD2. The CDR3 length is 15 residues. V lost 7 bases and J lost 7; bases outside the gene matches: 11. The V gene's germline CDR1 is KGHDR and CDR2 SFDVKD. The CDR3 bases are TGTGCCACCAGCTCCTCTAAACTAGCGTACGGGGAGCTGTTTTTT. Its translation: CATSSSKLAYGELFF.

This clonotype was observed many times. The chain recombines TRBV20-1 with TRBJ1-2, with 8 bases aligning to TRBD1. V was clipped by 0 bases and J by 4 bases; unmatched bases: 10. CDR1 DFQATT and CDR2 SNEGSKA come from the germline V gene (reference sequence). The CDR3 covers 16 residues. In DNA form, the CDR3 reads TGCAGTGCTAGAGATTCCGCCGCAGGGGGCTTCTATGGCTACACCTTC. Protein: CSARDSAAGGFYGYTF.

This sequence joins TRBV11-2 and TRBJ2-4; D is unclear. CDR1 and CDR2 from the germline V gene are SGHAT and FQNNGV. There are 14 residues in the CDR3. The V end was cut by 1 base, the J end by 0 bases, with 4 bases between. CDR3 amino acids: CASSLGVAKNIQYF. The CDR3 bases are TGTGCCAGCAGCTTAGGAGTAGCCAAAAACATTCAGTACTTC. Combining the CDR3 with reference TRBV11-2 and TRBJ2-4 gives the whole variable domain EAGVAQSPRYKIIEKRQSVAFWCNPISGHATLYWYQQILGQGPKLLIQFQNNGVVDDSQLPKDRFSAERLKGVDSTLKIQPAKLEDSAVYLCASSLGVAKNIQYFGAGTRLSVL.

This clonotype has more than one count but fewer than ten. The chain links TRBV7-8 to TRBJ1-2; D remains unclear. The CDR3 extends over 13 amino acids. Germline-derived CDR1 and CDR2 are SGHVS and FQNEAQ. V was trimmed by 5 bases and J by 2 bases, leaving 9 bases between them. CDR3 loop: CASSQQQNYGYTF. The DNA of the CDR3 is TGTGCCAGCAGCCAACAGCAAAACTATGGCTACACCTTC.

This clonotype appeared a few times. The chain couples TRBV28 to TRBJ1-1; TRBD1 might be the D (6 bases). V lost 5 bases, J lost 4 bases, and 11 bases lay in between. CDR1 MDHEN and CDR2 SYDVKM come from the germline V gene. The CDR3 length is 13 residues. The CDR3 loop is CASSTRGSTEAFF. The CDR3, as DNA: TGTGCCAGCAGTACGAGGGGGAGCACTGAAGCTTTCTTT.

The chain links TRBV28 to TRBJ2-1; possible D gene TRBD1, 5 bases. The V gene's germline CDR1 is MDHEN and CDR2 SYDVKM. V lost 0 bases and J lost 6, with 12 bases in between. This CDR3 has 15 residues. CDR3 amino acids: CASSLWAGIINEQFF. The DNA of the CDR3 is TGTGCCAGCAGTTTATGGGCAGGGATCATCAATGAGCAGTTCTTC.

This chain connects TRBV24-1 to TRBJ2-3, with D maybe TRBD1 (6 bases). V was trimmed by 3 bases and J by 5 bases, leaving 14 bases between them. The CDR3 has 15 residues. Germline values: CDR1 KGHDR, CDR2 SFDVKD. As DNA, the CDR3 is TGTGCCACCAGTGATCCAACAGGGTTGGGAGATACGCAGTATTTT. This encodes CATSDPTGLGDTQYF.

The chain uses TRBV19 and TRBJ2-5; D not certain. The CDR3 loop spans 11 amino acids. Trimming removed 6 bases at V and 5 bases at J, with 7 bases between. Germline V gene lookup returns CDR1 LNHDA and CDR2 SQIVND (reference sequence). The CDR3 region has the DNA TGTGCCAGTAGCCTGAGGGAGACCCAGTACTTC. Residues: CASSLRETQYF.